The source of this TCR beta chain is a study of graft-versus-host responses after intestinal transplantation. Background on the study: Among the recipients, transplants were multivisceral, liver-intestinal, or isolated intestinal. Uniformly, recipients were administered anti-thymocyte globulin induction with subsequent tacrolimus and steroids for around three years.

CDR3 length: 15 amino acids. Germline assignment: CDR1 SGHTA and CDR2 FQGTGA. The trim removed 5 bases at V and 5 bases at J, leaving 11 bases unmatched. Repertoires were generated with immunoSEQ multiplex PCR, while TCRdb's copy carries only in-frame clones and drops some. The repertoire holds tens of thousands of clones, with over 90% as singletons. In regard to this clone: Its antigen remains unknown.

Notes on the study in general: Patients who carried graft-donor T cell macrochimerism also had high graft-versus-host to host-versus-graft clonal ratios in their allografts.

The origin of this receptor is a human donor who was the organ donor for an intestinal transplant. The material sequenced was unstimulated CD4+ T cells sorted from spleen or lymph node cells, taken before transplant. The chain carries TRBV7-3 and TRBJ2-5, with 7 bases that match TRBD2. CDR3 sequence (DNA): TGTGCCAGCAGCGCACGGGCGGGAGTCGGTGAGACCCAGTACTTC. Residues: CASSARAGVGETQYF.